The clone carrying this T cell receptor (beta chain) occurred many times. Per the germline V gene, CDR1 is MNHNS and CDR2 is SASEGT. CDR3 length: 15 amino acids. V lost 3 bases to trimming and J lost 3 bases, with 14 bases between them. In the authors' methods: How many nucleated cells were present was estimated from reference gene primer amplification. Clones were sequenced by immunoSEQ multiplex PCR, and TCRdb holds only the in-frame ones, with some missing. V, J and clone size are taken as reported in that table, and D and trimming were inferred from the DNA itself. The data hold approximately 93,000 clones, with around 72% observed a single time. The sample comes from a study of blood T cell repertoires in COVID-19. Overall study context: Donors in the United States, Italy and Spain gave samples during acute or convalescent COVID-19. PBMCs, B-cell-depleted T cells, or T cells were the source of the cDNA or gDNA that made up the material.

The chain links TRBV6-1 to TRBJ1-1; the D gene is possibly TRBD1 (5 bases). Specimen: peripheral blood. The receptor's source is a woman older than 75 with acute or convalescent COVID-19. The CDR3 loop is CASSDRAGRDTEAFF. The DNA of the CDR3 is TGTGCCAGCAGTGATCGGGCAGGGAGGGACACTGAAGCTTTCTTT.